Shown below are 9 T cell receptor beta chains from a single sample sequenced in a study of long-term antiretroviral therapy in people with HIV. Runs used v3.0 of the immunoSEQ assay and were done at survey level. Sequencing used immunoSEQ multiplex PCR; TCRdb keeps in-frame clones, though not all of them. The sample lists some 28,000 clones, roughly 90% occurring once. This specimen consisted of unsorted PBMCs, obtained 0.5 years after starting antiretroviral therapy. All receptors come from a woman aged 18 to 35 with HIV.

The V and J genes are TRBV5-6 and TRBJ1-2; the match to TRBD1 covers 9 bases. CDR3 length equals 16 residues. Germline assignment: CDR1 SGHDT and CDR2 YYEEEE. V lost 4 bases and J lost 2; bases outside the gene matches: 9. For the CDR3, the DNA is TGTGCCAGCAGCGGCACAGGGGGCCGGTTGAACTATGGCTACACCTTC. This sequence encodes CASSGTGGRLNYGYTF.

The V and J genes are TRBV7-3 and TRBJ2-1, with unresolved D. Germline assignment: CDR1 SGHTA and CDR2 FQGTGA. The CDR3 runs 13 residues. Trimming took 4 bases from V and 5 from J, leaving 9 bases between them. The CDR3 region has the DNA TGTGCCAGCAGCTCCGAGCCGCACAATGAGCAGTTCTTC. Translating it yields CASSSEPHNEQFF.

J is TRBJ1-1 and V is TRBV9; 7 bases map to TRBD1. Germline V gives CDR1 SGDLS, CDR2 YYNGEE. V trimming: 0 bases; J trimming: 0 bases; junction bases outside the gene matches: 5. The CDR3 is made up of 16 amino acids. CDR3 in DNA: TGTGCCAGCAGCGTAGCTCGGGACAGCATGAACACTGAAGCTTTCTTT. Its protein is CASSVARDSMNTEAFF.

The V gene is TRBV9, the J gene TRBJ1-1, with TRBD1 matching 7 bases. Trimming took 3 bases from V and 10 from J; bases not matched to a gene: 15. CDR1 and CDR2 from the germline V gene are SGDLS and YYNGEE. The CDR3 covers 15 residues. Here the CDR3 DNA reads TGTGCCAGCAGCGCTACTACCGGGACAGCCTCTTCAGCTTTCTTT. Protein product: CASSATTGTASSAFF.

V is TRBV4-1 and J is TRBJ2-7; possibly TRBD2 for D (6 bases). V was pared by 6 bases and J by 1 base, with 7 bases between. Per the germline V gene, CDR1 is MGHRA and CDR2 is YSYEKL. The CDR3 covers 12 residues. CDR3 sequence (DNA): TGCGCCAGCAGTCGGGGGTCCTACGAGCAGTACTTC. The encoded protein is CASSRGSYEQYF.

V and J are TRBV7-9 and TRBJ2-7; no clear D gene. Trimming cost V 1 base and J 5 bases, with 12 bases left between them. The CDR3 consists of 14 residues. Looked up from germline, CDR1 is SEHNR and CDR2 is FQNEAQ (reference sequence). The CDR3 reads CASSLVEVADEQYF. CDR3 sequence (DNA): TGTGCCAGCAGCTTAGTTGAGGTGGCCGACGAGCAGTACTTC.

The chain combines TRBV28 with TRBJ1-1; D may be TRBD1 (6 bases). Germline V CDR1 and CDR2: MDHEN, SYDVKM. The CDR3 consists of 17 residues. The V and J ends lost 6 bases and 0 bases respectively, with 20 bases between them. The CDR3 DNA reads TGTGCCAGCAGGTCGTGGGGGACAACCTCTTTGAACACTGAAGCTTTCTTT. This gives the protein CASRSWGTTSLNTEAFF.

The rearrangement links TRBV5-1 to TRBJ2-7, with D possibly being TRBD2 (7 bases). The V end was cut by 0 bases, the J end by 5 bases, with 12 bases between. This CDR3 spans 14 amino acids. Germline V gene data show CDR1 as SGHRS and CDR2 as YFSETQ. Here the CDR3 reads CASSLGGAGDEQYF. The CDR3, as DNA: TGCGCCAGCAGCTTGGGGGGGGCGGGAGACGAGCAGTACTTC.

The V and J genes are TRBV7-6 and TRBJ1-4; D might be TRBD1 (6 bases). The germline V gene has CDR1 SGHVS and CDR2 FNYEAQ. V lost 2 bases, J lost 3 bases, and 13 bases lay in between. The CDR3 sequence is 16 residues long. The DNA of the CDR3 is TGTGCCAGCAGCTTACAACCAGGGGCCGCTAATGAAAAACTGTTTTTT. Protein: CASSLQPGAANEKLFF.